Given below is one TCR beta chain in context. These data belong to a study of blood T cell repertoires in COVID-19. Here immunoSEQ multiplex PCR was the method, and the copy in TCRdb shows in-frame clones only, minus some. The table shows roughly 72,000 clones, with about 80% occurring only once. This CDR3 spans 15 amino acids. The germline V gene has CDR1 SGHTA and CDR2 FQGNSA. Trimming took off 6 bases at V and 2 bases at J, with 17 bases between the two ends. The origin of this receptor is a woman older than 75 with acute or convalescent COVID-19. The specimen was peripheral blood. The rearrangement uses TRBV7-2 and TRBJ2-7; tentatively, D is TRBD2 (7 bases). The CDR3 loop reads CASSGTGGATYEQYF. In DNA, the CDR3 is TGTGCCAGCAGTGGGACTGGGGGGGCAACCTACGAGCAGTACTTC.